The sequence of this TCR beta chain was determined in a study of regulatory T cells in long-lasting Graves disease. In its sample, this clonotype was seen many times. Arm-PCR of CDR3 regions with iRepertoire HTBI primers generated TCR beta libraries. TCRdb recomputed calls from the multiplex PCR reads with MiXCR, one row per CDR3 protein. The sample shows 550,000 to 650,000 distinct CDR3 sequences, around 16% of them seen only once. Between the trimmed V and J ends, which lost 5 bases and 1 base, there was a span of 11 bases. The germline V gene encodes CDR1 SGHVS and CDR2 FQNEAQ. The CDR3 totals 14 residues. The sample's time point: newly diagnosed GD, antithyroid drugs for less than 3 months. Extracted RNA from PBMCs served as the source of the TCR library. These records were also assigned to another study, of T cells in Graves' hyperthyroidism and ophthalmopathy. As that study records: Each patient was aged 18 to 65 and had newly diagnosed hyperthyroidism of under 2 months' duration. Clinical symptoms, serum thyroxine, TRAb, thyroid ultrasound and orbital computed tomography informed diagnoses.

This clonotype was sampled from a man aged 18 to 29 with Graves disease. This material consisted of peripheral blood mononuclear cells (PBMCs), taken at new diagnosis, from a patient treated with antithyroid drugs. V and J are TRBV7-8 and TRBJ1-1, with D unclear. CDR3 nucleotides: TGTGCCAGCAGCGTCGACGAGAGGAACACTGAAGCTTTCTTT. This encodes CASSVDERNTEAFF.